This is a list of T cell receptor beta chains from one sample in a study of blood T cell repertoires in COVID-19. Clones were sequenced by immunoSEQ multiplex PCR, and TCRdb holds only the in-frame ones, with some missing. The profile shows about 360,000 clones, 81% of them singletons. Sequencing was carried out using peripheral blood. These receptors all stem from a human donor with acute or convalescent COVID-19. The donor label of this sample is uncertain. The CDR3 runs from the conserved cysteine through the conserved F or W. The order of the fields is V gene, clone size, D gene, J gene, CDR3 protein. A D gene is named only where the DNA matches it firmly. Clone size is given for some rows only: seen once, a few or many times, or a class if the clone is expanded.

TRBV29-1	.	.	TRBJ1-1	CSVGNRVNTEAFF
TRBV30	.	.	TRBJ1-1	CAWRTRGSSTEAFF
TRBV28	.	.	TRBJ1-2	CASYSPNYGYTF
TRBV5-1	.	TRBD1	TRBJ1-1	CASRHRGPENEAFF
TRBV2	once	TRBD1	TRBJ2-2	CASSGTANTGELFF
TRBV11-3	.	.	TRBJ2-7	CASSLAPTGFYEQYF
TRBV7-8	.	TRBD2	TRBJ2-5	CASSTHLAEETQYF
TRBV19	.	.	TRBJ1-1	CASSIGYGAFF
TRBV19	.	TRBD2	TRBJ2-7	CASSGGGSSYEQYF
TRBV2	.	TRBD1	TRBJ2-7	CASSKGQPYEQYF
TRBV7-2	.	.	TRBJ1-5	CASSLDGVQPQHF
TRBV27	once	.	TRBJ1-5	CASSSWGAGNQPQHF
TRBV7-8	few	.	TRBJ2-2	CASILAPGQNTGELFF
TRBV30	.	TRBD1	TRBJ2-1	CAWSRDRTYLSYNEQFF